Each of the 13 T cell receptor beta chains below was sequenced from the same sample in a study of cytomegalovirus exposure and HLA in healthy donors (TCRdb year 2017). The library was prepared using the immunoSEQ multiplex PCR assay. Held by TCRdb, this immuneACCESS table contains in-frame sequences only and omits some clones. Under half of the omission traces to an unresolved V gene where checked; the cause of the rest is unknown. The sample includes some 170,000 clones, with approximately 86% observed a single time. Of the sample, 2% to 2.5% is held by the ten largest clones. The material sequenced was PBMCs. All receptors come from a woman younger than 35 in good health and CMV-seronegative.

V usage is TRBV19 and J usage is TRBJ1-2, with 7 bases matching TRBD1. Per germline, CDR1 LNHDA and CDR2 SQIVND (reference sequence). This CDR3 is built from 14 residues. The V segment lost 6 bases and the J segment 1 base; nucleotides outside the gene matches: 5. CDR3 region: CASSGTVNNYGYTF. The CDR3 nucleotides read TGTGCCAGTAGCGGGACAGTTAATAACTATGGCTACACCTTC.

The CDR3 is CASSHGRLAGGHNEQFF. The CDR3 DNA is TGCGCCAGCAGCCACGGGAGACTAGCGGGGGGGCACAATGAGCAGTTCTTC. The rearrangement links TRBV4-1 to TRBJ2-1; 14 nucleotides align to TRBD2. Trimming took 3 bases from V and 5 from J; bases not matched to a gene: 6. There are 17 residues in the CDR3. Germline V gives CDR1 MGHRA, CDR2 YSYEKL.

This sequence joins TRBV4-3 and TRBJ2-7; perhaps TRBD2 as D (6 bases). Germline V gene lookup returns CDR1 LGHNA and CDR2 YSLEER. Trimming pared 1 base from V and 6 bases from J, leaving 13 bases between. This CDR3 is built from 14 residues. In DNA, the CDR3 is TGCGCCAGCAGCCAAGGGAGCGGGCTCGGCGAGCAGTACTTC. This translates into CASSQGSGLGEQYF.

The chain combines TRBV27 with TRBJ2-7, with D maybe TRBD2 (6 bases). This CDR3 is built from 15 residues. CDR1 and CDR2 (germline): MNHEY, SMNVEV (reference sequence). V dropped 5 bases and J dropped 6 bases, with 20 bases sitting between them. CDR3 residues: CASSHGGPPLGEQYF. CDR3 in DNA: TGTGCCAGCAGTCACGGGGGACCACCGTTGGGCGAGCAGTACTTC.

The genes are TRBV2 and TRBJ2-1; D remains unclear. The CDR3 runs 14 residues. With 8 bases removed from V and 2 bases from J, the gap between germline ends came to 13 bases. Germline V gives CDR1 SNHLY, CDR2 FYNNEI. The CDR3 nucleotides are TGTGCCAGCCCCGGAGAGCTTACCTACAATGAGCAGTTCTTC. Translating it yields CASPGELTYNEQFF.

Only one count was recorded for this clone. CDR3 sequence: CASSGSAGAGTDTQYF. In nucleotides, the CDR3 is TGTGCCAGCAGCGGATCGGCGGGGGCAGGCACAGATACGCAGTATTTT. The V call is TRBV9, the J call TRBJ2-3; perhaps TRBD2 as D (7 bases). The CDR3 spans 16 residues. The V end was cut by 3 bases, the J end by 1 base, with 15 bases between. CDR1 is SGDLS and CDR2 is YYNGEE in the germline V gene.

This clone was observed many times. J is TRBJ2-7 and V is TRBV21-1; no DNA check was done on the table's D call, TRBD2. TRBV21-1 is termed a pseudogene. The CDR3 sequence is 11 residues long. CDR3 nucleotide sequence: TGTGCCAGCTTTGGAGCCTACGAGCAGTACTTC. This translates into CASFGAYEQYF.

The J gene is TRBJ2-3, the V gene TRBV11-3; 9 nucleotides align to TRBD2. V was clipped by 5 bases and J by 1 base; unmatched bases: 7. Germline lookup yields CDR1 SGHNT and CDR2 YENEEA. This CDR3 comprises 16 residues. The CDR3 protein is CASSLRTSEGTDTQYF. CDR3 DNA: TGTGCCAGCAGCCTCCGGACTAGCGAGGGCACAGATACGCAGTATTTT.

The V call is TRBV7-6, the J call TRBJ2-7; 7 nucleotides agree with TRBD1. The V gene's germline CDR1 is SGHVS and CDR2 FNYEAQ. After removal of 5 bases from V and 6 bases from J, the junction contained 7 bases not matched to a gene. The CDR3 runs to 13 residues. The CDR3 DNA follows: TGTGCCAGCAGCCCGTTCGACAGGGCCGAGCAGTACTTC. Translation gives CASSPFDRAEQYF.

The rearrangement uses TRBV29-1 and TRBJ1-4, with TRBD1 matching over 12 bases. This CDR3 region has 16 residues. V shed 6 bases and J 1 base; nucleotides not matched to a gene: 6. Germline V CDR1 and CDR2: SQVTM, ANQGSEA. The chain's CDR3 is CSVGTGGAVTNEKLFF. DNA of the CDR3: TGCAGCGTCGGGACAGGGGGCGCAGTAACTAATGAAAAACTGTTTTTT. The full variable domain, its missing parts supplied by reference TRBV29-1 and TRBJ1-4, is SAVISQKPSRDICQRGTSLTIQCQVDSQVTMMFWYRQQPGQSLTLIATANQGSEATYESGFVIDKFPISRPNLTFSTLTVSNMSPEDSSIYLCSVGTGGAVTNEKLFFGSGTQLSVL.

V usage is TRBV18 and J usage is TRBJ2-7; possibly TRBD2 for D (7 bases). The CDR3 loop spans 12 amino acids. Trimming left V 2 bases short and J 7 bases short, with 9 bases between. Germline loops: CDR1 KGHSH, CDR2 LQKENI. The CDR3 sequence is CASSPEGGEQYF. The CDR3 DNA sequence: TGTGCCAGCTCACCAGAGGGGGGGGAGCAGTACTTC.

The V call is TRBV18, the J call TRBJ1-2; D call uncertain. V was trimmed by 0 bases and J by 1 base, leaving 6 bases between them. From germline, CDR1 is KGHSH and CDR2 LQKENI. The CDR3 has 14 residues. The DNA for the CDR3 is TGTGCCAGCTCACCACCGGGCAATAACTATGGCTACACCTTC. Residues: CASSPPGNNYGYTF.

V gene TRBV5-1 combines with J gene TRBJ2-1; 7 bases are shared with TRBD2. Germline assignment: CDR1 SGHRS and CDR2 YFSETQ. V lost 3 bases to trimming and J lost 0 bases; unmatched junction nucleotides: 3. CDR3 size: 15 residues. CDR3 in DNA: TGCGCCAGCAGCTCTAGCGGAAGCTCCTACAATGAGCAGTTCTTC. Its translation: CASSSSGSSYNEQFF.